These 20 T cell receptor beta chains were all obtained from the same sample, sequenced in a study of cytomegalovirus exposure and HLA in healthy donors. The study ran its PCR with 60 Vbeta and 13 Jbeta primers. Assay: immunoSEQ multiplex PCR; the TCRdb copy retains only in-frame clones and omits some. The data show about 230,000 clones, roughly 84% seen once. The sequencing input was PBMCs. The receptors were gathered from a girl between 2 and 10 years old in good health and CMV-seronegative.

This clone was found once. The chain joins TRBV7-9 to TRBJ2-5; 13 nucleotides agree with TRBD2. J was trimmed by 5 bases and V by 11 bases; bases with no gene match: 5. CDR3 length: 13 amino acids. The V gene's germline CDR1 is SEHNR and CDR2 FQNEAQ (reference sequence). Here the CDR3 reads CARGLAGVETQYF. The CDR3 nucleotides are TGTGCCCGTGGACTAGCGGGAGTGGAGACCCAGTACTTC.

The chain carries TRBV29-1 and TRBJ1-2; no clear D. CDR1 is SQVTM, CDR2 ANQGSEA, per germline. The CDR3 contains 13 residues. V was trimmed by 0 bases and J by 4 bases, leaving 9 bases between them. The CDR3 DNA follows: TGCAGCGTTGAAGATTCGCGGCTCTATGGCTACACCTTC. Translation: CSVEDSRLYGYTF.

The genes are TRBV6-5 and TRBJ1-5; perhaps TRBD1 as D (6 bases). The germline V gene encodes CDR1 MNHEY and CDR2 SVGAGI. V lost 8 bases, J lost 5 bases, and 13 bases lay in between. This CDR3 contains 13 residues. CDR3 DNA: TGTGCCAGCGGGACACAGGGAGATCAGCCCCAGCATTTT. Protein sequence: CASGTQGDQPQHF.

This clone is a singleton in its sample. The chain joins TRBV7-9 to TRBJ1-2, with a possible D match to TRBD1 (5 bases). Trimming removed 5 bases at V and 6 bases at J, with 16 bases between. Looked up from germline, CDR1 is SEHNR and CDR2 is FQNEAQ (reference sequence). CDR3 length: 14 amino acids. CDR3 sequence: CASSPPMDTNGYTF. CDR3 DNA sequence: TGTGCCAGCAGCCCACCCATGGACACGAATGGCTACACCTTC.

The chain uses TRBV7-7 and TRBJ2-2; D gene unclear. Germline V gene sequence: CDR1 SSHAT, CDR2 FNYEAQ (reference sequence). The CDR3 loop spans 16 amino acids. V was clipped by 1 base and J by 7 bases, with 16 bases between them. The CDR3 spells CASSLEAASASGELFF. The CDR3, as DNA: TGTGCCAGCAGCTTAGAGGCGGCCTCGGCGAGCGGGGAGCTGTTTTTT.

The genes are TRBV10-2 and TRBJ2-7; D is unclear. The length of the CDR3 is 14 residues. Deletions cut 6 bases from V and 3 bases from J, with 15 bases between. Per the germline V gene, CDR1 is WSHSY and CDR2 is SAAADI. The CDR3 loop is CASSPFGGGYEQYF. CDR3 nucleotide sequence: TGCGCCAGCAGCCCCTTCGGTGGTGGCTACGAGCAGTACTTC.

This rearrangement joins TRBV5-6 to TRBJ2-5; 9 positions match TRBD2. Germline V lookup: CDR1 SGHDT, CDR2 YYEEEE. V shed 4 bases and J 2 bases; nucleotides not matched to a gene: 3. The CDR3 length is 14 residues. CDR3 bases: TGTGCCAGCAGCGTAGCGGGGGATCAAGAGACCCAGTACTTC. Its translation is CASSVAGDQETQYF.

The CDR3 coding sequence is TGTGCCAGTAGTATAGGGCAGGGAGGGACTGAAGCTTTCTTT. The encoded protein is CASSIGQGGTEAFF. J is TRBJ1-1 and V is TRBV19, with D possibly matching TRBD1 (5 bases). Trimming removed 1 base at V and 5 bases at J, with 11 bases between. Germline loops: CDR1 LNHDA, CDR2 SQIVND (reference sequence). The CDR3 sequence is 14 residues long.

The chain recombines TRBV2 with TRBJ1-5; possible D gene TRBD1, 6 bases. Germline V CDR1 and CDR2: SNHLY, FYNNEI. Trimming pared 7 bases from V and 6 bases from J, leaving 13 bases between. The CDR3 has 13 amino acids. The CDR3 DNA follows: TGTGCCAGCACAGGGGTTGTCGGTCAGCCCCAGCATTTT. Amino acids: CASTGVVGQPQHF.

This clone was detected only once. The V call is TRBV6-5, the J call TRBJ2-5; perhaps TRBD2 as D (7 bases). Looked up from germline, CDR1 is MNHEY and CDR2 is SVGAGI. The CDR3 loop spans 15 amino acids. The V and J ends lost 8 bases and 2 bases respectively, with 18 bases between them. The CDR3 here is CASSQGGEGQETQYF. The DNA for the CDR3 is TGTGCCAGCTCCCAAGGGGGGGAAGGGCAAGAGACCCAGTACTTC.

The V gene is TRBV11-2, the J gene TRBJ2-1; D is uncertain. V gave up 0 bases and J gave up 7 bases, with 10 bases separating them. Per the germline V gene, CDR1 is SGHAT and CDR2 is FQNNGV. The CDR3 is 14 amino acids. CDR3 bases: TGTGCCAGCAGCTTAGATTCCTTCAGGAATGAGCAGTTCTTC. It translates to CASSLDSFRNEQFF.

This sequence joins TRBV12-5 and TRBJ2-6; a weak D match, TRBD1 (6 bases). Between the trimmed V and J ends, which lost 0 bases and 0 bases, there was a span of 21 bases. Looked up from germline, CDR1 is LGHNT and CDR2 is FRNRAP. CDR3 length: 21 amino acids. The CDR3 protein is CASGLVAQLGQNPSGANVLTF. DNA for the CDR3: TGTGCTAGTGGTTTGGTAGCGCAGCTAGGACAGAATCCCTCTGGGGCCAACGTCCTGACTTTC.

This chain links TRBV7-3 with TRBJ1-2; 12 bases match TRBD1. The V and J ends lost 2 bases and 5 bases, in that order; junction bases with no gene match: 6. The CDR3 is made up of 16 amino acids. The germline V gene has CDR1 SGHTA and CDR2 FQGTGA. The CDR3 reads CASSLAGQGARYGYTF. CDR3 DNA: TGTGCCAGCAGCTTAGCGGGACAGGGGGCGCGTTATGGCTACACCTTC.

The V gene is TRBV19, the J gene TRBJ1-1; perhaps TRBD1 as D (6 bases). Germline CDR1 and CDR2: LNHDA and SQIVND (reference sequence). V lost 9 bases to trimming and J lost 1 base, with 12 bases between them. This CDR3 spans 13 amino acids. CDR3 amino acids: CASCTRGNTEAFF. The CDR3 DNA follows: TGTGCCAGCTGTACCAGGGGGAACACTGAAGCTTTCTTT.

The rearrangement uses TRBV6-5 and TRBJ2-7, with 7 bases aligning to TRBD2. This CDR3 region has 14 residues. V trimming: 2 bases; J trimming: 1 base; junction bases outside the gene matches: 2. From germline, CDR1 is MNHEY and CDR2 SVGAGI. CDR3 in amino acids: CASSYGGGSYEQYF. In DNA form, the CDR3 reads TGTGCCAGCAGTTACGGGGGGGGTTCCTACGAGCAGTACTTC.

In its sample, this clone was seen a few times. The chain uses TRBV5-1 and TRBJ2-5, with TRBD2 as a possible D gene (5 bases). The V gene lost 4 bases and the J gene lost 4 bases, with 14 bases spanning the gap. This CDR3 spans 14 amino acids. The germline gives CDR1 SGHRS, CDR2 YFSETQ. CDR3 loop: CASSAVSGVETQYF. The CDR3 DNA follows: TGCGCCAGCAGCGCGGTGTCCGGGGTAGAGACCCAGTACTTC.

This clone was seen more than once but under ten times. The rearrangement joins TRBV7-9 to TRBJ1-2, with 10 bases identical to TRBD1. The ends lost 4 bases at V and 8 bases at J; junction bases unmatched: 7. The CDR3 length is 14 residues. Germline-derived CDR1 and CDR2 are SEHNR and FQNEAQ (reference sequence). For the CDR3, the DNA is TGTGCCAGCAGCTACTCCGGGACAGGGGCCGGCTACACCTTC. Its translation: CASSYSGTGAGYTF.

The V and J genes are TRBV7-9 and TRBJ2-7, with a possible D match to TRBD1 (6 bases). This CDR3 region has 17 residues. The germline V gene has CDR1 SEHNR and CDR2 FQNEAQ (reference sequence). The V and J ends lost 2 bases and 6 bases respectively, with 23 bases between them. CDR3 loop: CASSLPPRDTLSREQYF. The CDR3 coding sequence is TGTGCCAGCAGCTTACCCCCCCGGGACACCCTTTCTCGCGAGCAGTACTTC.

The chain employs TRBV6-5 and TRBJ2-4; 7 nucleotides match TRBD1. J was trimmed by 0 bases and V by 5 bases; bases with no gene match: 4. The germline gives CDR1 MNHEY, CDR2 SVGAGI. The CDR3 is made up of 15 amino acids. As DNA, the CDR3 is TGTGCCAGCAGTACAGGGGCGGTAGCCAAAAACATTCAGTACTTC. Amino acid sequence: CASSTGAVAKNIQYF.

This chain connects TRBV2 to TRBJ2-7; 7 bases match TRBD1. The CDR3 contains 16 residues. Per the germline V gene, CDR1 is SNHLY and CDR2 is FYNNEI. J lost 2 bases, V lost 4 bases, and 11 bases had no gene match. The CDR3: CASSGLHRGPTYEQYF. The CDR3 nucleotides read TGTGCCAGCAGTGGCCTCCACAGGGGTCCGACCTACGAGCAGTACTTC.